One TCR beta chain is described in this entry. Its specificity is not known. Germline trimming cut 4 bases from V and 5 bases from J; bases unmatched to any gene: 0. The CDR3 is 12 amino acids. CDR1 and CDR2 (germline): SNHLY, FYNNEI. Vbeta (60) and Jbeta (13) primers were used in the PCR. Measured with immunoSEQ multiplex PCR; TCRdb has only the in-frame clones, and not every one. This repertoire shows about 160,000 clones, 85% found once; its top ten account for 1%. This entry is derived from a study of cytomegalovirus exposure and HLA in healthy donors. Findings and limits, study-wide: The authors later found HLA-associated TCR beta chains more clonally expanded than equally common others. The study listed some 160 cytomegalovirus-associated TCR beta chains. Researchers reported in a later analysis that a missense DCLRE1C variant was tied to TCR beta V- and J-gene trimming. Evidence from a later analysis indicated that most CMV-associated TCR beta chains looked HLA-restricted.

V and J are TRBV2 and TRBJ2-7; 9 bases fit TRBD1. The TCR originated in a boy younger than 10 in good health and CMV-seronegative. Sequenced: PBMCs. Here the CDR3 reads CASSGDRDEQYF. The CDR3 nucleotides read TGTGCCAGCAGTGGGGACAGGGACGAGCAGTACTTC.